What follows are 21 T cell receptor beta chains derived from one specimen sequenced in a study of T cell repertoires in cytomegalovirus infection. Using its own MiXCR run on the reads, TCRdb lists one record per CDR3 protein. The table records 100,000 or so distinct CDR3 sequences, 20% to 30% of them present only once. Sequencing input: CD8+ T cells from PBMCs. These receptors were collected from a human donor in good health (CMV status not recorded). Some clones in this sample may be carry-over from other donors' samples.

This chain links TRBV6-2 or TRBV6-3 with TRBJ1-2; D is ambiguous. V dropped 2 bases and J dropped 3 bases, with 10 bases sitting between them. Germline values: CDR1 MNHEY, CDR2 SVGEGT. The CDR3 is made up of 14 amino acids. CDR3 bases: TGTGCCAGCAGTTACGAACACTTGTACTATGGCTACACCTTC. It codes for CASSYEHLYYGYTF.

This clonotype was counted a few times. This chain joins TRBV7-9 and TRBJ2-7, with TRBD2 matching over 8 bases. The CDR3 has 15 amino acids. CDR1 is SEHNR and CDR2 is FQNEAQ in the germline V gene (reference sequence). The ends lost 5 bases at V and 6 bases at J; junction bases unmatched: 12. The DNA for the CDR3 is TGTGCCAGCAGCCCCCCCGGGGGGGGACCCCCCGAGCAGTACTTC. Its protein is CASSPPGGGPPEQYF.

This clonotype came up many times. The chain combines TRBV7-6 with TRBJ2-7, with D possibly being TRBD1 or TRBD2 (5 bases each). V lost 5 bases, J lost 6 bases, and 14 bases lay in between. The CDR3 has 13 amino acids. Germline CDR1 and CDR2: SGHVS and FNYEAQ. The CDR3 region is CASSLIAGGEQYF. The CDR3 coding sequence is TGTGCCAGCAGCCTCATCGCTGGGGGCGAGCAGTACTTC.

The sample holds many counts of this clonotype. CDR3 nucleotide sequence: TGCAGCGCCTACCAGGGGGACACAGATACGCAGTATTTT. It translates to CSAYQGDTDTQYF. The chain links TRBV29-1 to TRBJ2-3; the match to TRBD1 covers 7 bases. This CDR3 spans 13 amino acids. J lost 2 bases, V lost 7 bases, and 6 bases had no gene match. The V gene's germline CDR1 is SQVTM and CDR2 ANQGSEA.

The chain combines TRBV29-1 with TRBJ2-7, with D perhaps matching TRBD1 (5 bases). The CDR3 is 14 residues long. Trimming shortened V by 2 bases and J by 0 bases, and 11 bases separated the two germline ends. The germline CDR1 and CDR2 sequences are SQVTM and ANQGSEA. The CDR3 loop reads CSVESDRSSYEQYF. CDR3 nucleotides: TGCAGCGTTGAATCCGACAGAAGCTCCTACGAGCAGTACTTC.

This clonotype was seen a handful of times. The chain recombines TRBV11-2 with TRBJ1-1; tentative D call: TRBD1 (5 bases). Germline V gene lookup returns CDR1 SGHAT and CDR2 FQNNGV. Trimming pared 1 base from V and 8 bases from J, leaving 14 bases between. The CDR3 is made up of 14 amino acids. Here the CDR3 reads CASSLVFVDSEAFF. The CDR3 DNA reads TGTGCCAGCAGCTTAGTTTTCGTCGACAGCGAAGCTTTCTTT.

This clonotype was seen repeatedly, ten times or more. The rearrangement links TRBV27 to TRBJ2-7, with 11 bases aligning to TRBD2. This CDR3 has 17 residues. Germline V gene lookup returns CDR1 MNHEY and CDR2 SMNVEV (reference sequence). V gave up 5 bases and J gave up 1 base; unmatched junction bases: 10. CDR3 in amino acids: CASSPISGGAFSYEQYF. Written as DNA, the CDR3 is TGTGCCAGCAGTCCAATTAGCGGGGGGGCCTTTTCCTACGAGCAGTACTTC.

This clonotype was found a few times. The chain uses TRBV30 and TRBJ1-1, with D possibly TRBD1 on 5 matching bases. The CDR3 covers 11 residues. Germline CDR1 GTSNPN, CDR2 SVGIG (reference sequence). CDR3 protein: CAQGKNTEAFF. In nucleotides, the CDR3 is TGTGCGCAGGGTAAGAACACTGAAGCTTTCTTT.

The chain links TRBV7-3 to TRBJ2-1, with 11 bases fitting TRBD2. V lost 5 bases to trimming and J lost 4 bases; unmatched junction nucleotides: 7. Germline V CDR1 and CDR2: SGHTA, FQGTGA. There are 16 residues in the CDR3. CDR3 protein: CASSLETSGAYNEQFF. CDR3 nucleotides: TGTGCCAGCAGCCTAGAGACTAGCGGGGCGTACAATGAGCAGTTCTTC.

This clonotype has only a few counts. Here the CDR3 DNA reads TGTGCCAGCAGTTTAGCTCTACAGAGGTTCGGCTACACCTTC. Its protein product is CASSLALQRFGYTF. The chain recombines TRBV12-3 or TRBV12-4 with TRBJ1-2; D gene ambiguous. Trimming removed 0 bases at V and 8 bases at J, with 13 bases between. The CDR3 has 14 amino acids.

This clonotype appeared a few times. The chain carries TRBV9 and TRBJ2-3, with 10 positions matching TRBD1. V was clipped by 4 bases and J by 2 bases; unmatched bases: 7. This CDR3 region has 16 residues. Germline lookup yields CDR1 SGDLS and CDR2 YYNGEE. CDR3 DNA sequence: TGTGCCAGCAGCCCCCGGACAGGGGGTCCCACAGATACGCAGTATTTT. It yields the protein CASSPRTGGPTDTQYF. The complete variable domain, with remaining parts taken from reference TRBV9 and TRBJ2-3, reads DSGVTQTPKHLITATGQRVTLRCSPRSGDLSVYWYQQSLDQGLQFLIQYYNGEERAKGNILERFSAQQFPDLHSELNLSSLELGDSALYFCASSPRTGGPTDTQYFGPGTRLTVL.

V gene TRBV2 combines with J gene TRBJ2-7, with D hard to call. In germline, CDR1 is SNHLY, CDR2 FYNNEI. The germline V and J ends were trimmed by 5 bases and 5 bases, with 10 bases remaining between them. The CDR3 length is 12 residues. The CDR3, as DNA: TGTGCCAGCAGTCCGCCGGGCAACGAGCAGTACTTC. Translation: CASSPPGNEQYF.

Comments on this clonotype: At one end the junction does not follow the germline gene, possibly because of a read error. The chain joins TRBV7-6 to TRBJ1-5; D might be TRBD1 (6 bases). The CDR3 is 15 amino acids. Germline V lookup: CDR1 SGHVS, CDR2 FNYEAQ. The CDR3 loop reads CANSPGGHSNQPQHF. The CDR3 bases are TGTGCCAACAGCCCGGGGGGGCACAGCAATCAGCCCCAGCATTTT.

This clonotype was counted between two and nine times. This chain joins TRBV7-9 and TRBJ2-7, with D tentatively TRBD1 (6 bases). The CDR3 covers 13 residues. V lost 3 bases, J lost 4 bases, and 10 bases lay in between. CDR1 is SEHNR, CDR2 FQNEAQ, per germline (reference sequence). The CDR3 protein is CASSFDDRYEQYF. The CDR3 region has the DNA TGTGCCAGCAGCTTTGACGACAGGTACGAGCAGTACTTC.

The CDR3 sequence: CASSHGAIEAFF. For the CDR3, the DNA is TGTGCCAGCAGCCACGGGGCGATTGAAGCTTTCTTT. The chain uses TRBV5-6 and TRBJ1-1; TRBD1 is a possible D gene (5 bases). CDR3 length: 12 amino acids. Between the trimmed V and J ends, which lost 4 bases and 7 bases, there was a span of 11 bases. The germline CDR1 and CDR2 sequences are SGHDT and YYEEEE.

The J gene is TRBJ1-1, the V gene TRBV20-1, with 9 nucleotides matching TRBD1. Germline V gene sequence: CDR1 DFQATT, CDR2 SNEGSKA (reference sequence). There are 16 residues in the CDR3. V was pared by 7 bases and J by 4 bases, with 16 bases of the junction left unmatched. CDR3 sequence: CSVPDRGLLAGTEAFF. The CDR3 DNA reads TGCAGTGTTCCCGACAGGGGGTTATTGGCGGGCACTGAAGCTTTCTTT.

The chain is built from TRBV28 and TRBJ2-5; the D call may be TRBD1 or TRBD2 (5 bases each). V was cut by 5 bases and J by 5 bases, with 18 bases left in between. Germline CDR1 and CDR2: MDHEN and SYDVKM. This CDR3 spans 15 amino acids. DNA for the CDR3: TGTGCCAGCAGTCCCACCCTGGTGGGGGAGGAGACCCAGTACTTC. Its protein is CASSPTLVGEETQYF.

This clonotype was observed a handful of times. The genes are TRBV2 and TRBJ2-7; D possibly matches TRBD1 or TRBD2 (7 bases each). Germline loops: CDR1 SNHLY, CDR2 FYNNEI. Trimming took 7 bases from V and 1 from J, leaving 14 bases between them. This CDR3 is built from 14 residues. The CDR3 region is CASIGGDRSYEQYF. CDR3 DNA: TGTGCCAGCATAGGGGGGGACAGATCCTACGAGCAGTACTTC.

This chain uses TRBV5-4 with TRBJ1-1; perhaps TRBD1 as D (5 bases). The V and J ends lost 2 bases and 4 bases respectively, with 15 bases between them. The length of the CDR3 is 15 residues. Germline CDR1 SGHNT, CDR2 YYREEE (reference sequence). CDR3 DNA sequence: TGTGCCAGCAGCTTTTGGGGCGCCTCCAGCACTGAAGCTTTCTTT. This codes for CASSFWGASSTEAFF. The whole variable domain, remainder taken from reference TRBV5-4 and TRBJ1-1, is ETGVTQSPTHLIKTRGQQVTLRCSSQSGHNTVSWYQQALGQGPQFIFQYYREEENGRGNFPPRFSGLQFPNYSSELNVNALELDDSALYLCASSFWGASSTEAFFGQGTRLTVV.

V gene TRBV29-1 combines with J gene TRBJ1-1, with 10 bases that match TRBD1. The CDR3 is 15 residues long. Unmatched junction bases numbered 9, after V lost 4 bases and J lost 4 bases. Germline V gene data show CDR1 as SQVTM and CDR2 as ANQGSEA. The CDR3 is CSVGGTGAGGTEAFF. The CDR3, as DNA: TGCAGCGTTGGAGGGACAGGGGCGGGCGGCACTGAAGCTTTCTTT.

This clonotype has ten or more counts. The chain combines TRBV7-2 with TRBJ2-5, with D hard to call. The ends were cut back, 5 bases at V and 3 bases at J, with 19 bases in the middle. CDR3 size: 16 residues. CDR1 is SGHTA, CDR2 FQGNSA, per germline. The CDR3 bases are TGTGCCAGCAGCCCTCACCGTGGGCAGAAAGAAGAGACCCAGTACTTC. Residues: CASSPHRGQKEETQYF.